Presented here are 21 T cell receptor beta chains from one specimen sequenced in a study of glioma-infiltrating T cells after dendritic cell vaccination. The table came from immunoSEQ multiplex PCR; TCRdb's copy has only in-frame clones and leaves some out. The table has around 100,000 clones, around 81% seen once. The sample consisted of blood, taken before dendritic cell vaccination. These TCRs come from a human donor with glioblastoma.

The chain recombines TRBV2 with TRBJ2-3, with 8 bases matching TRBD1. Looked up from germline, CDR1 is SNHLY and CDR2 is FYNNEI. V lost 4 bases to trimming and J lost 3 bases; unmatched junction nucleotides: 6. The CDR3 has 15 amino acids. The CDR3: CASSGAGGATDTQYF. DNA for the CDR3: TGTGCCAGCAGTGGGGCAGGGGGCGCGACAGATACGCAGTATTTT.

With respect to this clone: One end of the junction fails to match germline, which may point to a read error. The chain links TRBV7-7 to TRBJ2-5, with 9 bases aligning to TRBD1. The CDR3 totals 14 residues. The germline V gene encodes CDR1 SSHAT and CDR2 FNYEAQ (reference sequence). The CDR3 protein is CASSLDRGQETQYF. The DNA for the CDR3 is TGTGCTAGCAGCTTAGACAGGGGGCAAGAGACCCAGTACTTC.

This clone came up a few times. The gene calls are TRBV4-1 and TRBJ1-2; D is unclear. The CDR3 is 12 residues long. The ends were cut back, 6 bases at V and 4 bases at J, with 9 bases in the middle. In germline, CDR1 is MGHRA, CDR2 YSYEKL. The chain's CDR3 is CASRGSGYGYTF. The DNA for the CDR3 is TGCGCCAGCAGGGGTTCGGGCTATGGCTACACCTTC.

The V call is TRBV6-5, the J call TRBJ2-7, with D possibly TRBD1 on 5 matching bases. Germline V gene sequence: CDR1 MNHEY, CDR2 SVGAGI. Trimming took 6 bases from V and 4 from J, leaving 16 bases between them. This CDR3 contains 14 residues. The DNA for the CDR3 is TGTGCCAGCAGAACAGACAGTCTAGTGTACGAGCAGTACTTC. Encoded protein: CASRTDSLVYEQYF.

The V gene is TRBV6-6, the J gene TRBJ1-5; 8 bases agree with TRBD1. This CDR3 comprises 13 residues. With 6 bases clipped from V and 7 bases from J, the junction kept 5 bases outside the gene matches. Germline CDR1 is MNHNY and CDR2 is SVGAGI (reference sequence). CDR3 loop: CASRDREYQPQHF. The CDR3 region has the DNA TGTGCCAGCAGGGACAGGGAGTACCAGCCCCAGCATTTT.

The rearrangement uses TRBV5-6 and TRBJ2-1, with 8 bases that match TRBD2. The CDR3 has 15 amino acids. Trimming cost V 1 base and J 7 bases; bases outside gene matches: 7. Germline CDR1 SGHDT, CDR2 YYEEEE. As DNA, the CDR3 is TGTGCCAGCAGCTTGAAGCGGGGGCTCTGGAATGAGCAGTTCTTC. Its translation: CASSLKRGLWNEQFF.

The V gene is TRBV11-3, the J gene TRBJ1-1; the D gene is possibly TRBD1 (6 bases). With 6 bases removed from V and 1 base from J, the gap between germline ends came to 27 bases. From germline, CDR1 is SGHNT and CDR2 YENEEA. The CDR3 length is 19 residues. The CDR3 reads CASSMTGQPSEWKNTEAFF. Here the CDR3 DNA reads TGTGCCAGCAGTATGACTGGACAGCCATCTGAGTGGAAGAACACTGAAGCTTTCTTT.

The chain uses TRBV7-2 and TRBJ2-1, with 7 bases aligning to TRBD2. This CDR3 has 17 amino acids. The V segment lost 0 bases and the J segment 1 base; nucleotides outside the gene matches: 6. The germline gives CDR1 SGHTA, CDR2 FQGNSA. The CDR3 loop reads CASSLALGGSSYNEQFF. DNA for the CDR3: TGTGCCAGCAGCTTAGCTCTCGGCGGGAGTTCCTACAATGAGCAGTTCTTC. The full variable domain, in which reference TRBV7-2 and TRBJ2-1 provide the parts outside the CDR3, is GAGVSQSPSNKVTEKGKDVELRCDPISGHTALYWYRQSLGQGLEFLIYFQGNSAPDKSGLPSDRFSAERTGGSVSTLTIQRTQQEDSAVYLCASSLALGGSSYNEQFFGPGTRLTVL.

The chain carries TRBV4-1 and TRBJ2-1; possible D gene TRBD2, 6 bases. The CDR3 consists of 13 residues. Per germline, CDR1 MGHRA and CDR2 YSYEKL. The germline V and J ends were trimmed by 4 bases and 7 bases, with 11 bases remaining between them. This CDR3 reads CASSPAGRNEQFF. CDR3 DNA sequence: TGCGCCAGCAGCCCGGCGGGGCGAAATGAGCAGTTCTTC.

This rearrangement joins TRBV19 to TRBJ2-2, with TRBD1 identical over 7 bases. Per the germline V gene, CDR1 is LNHDA and CDR2 is SQIVND (reference sequence). Germline trimming cut 5 bases from V and 6 bases from J; bases unmatched to any gene: 12. The length of the CDR3 is 16 residues. The CDR3 DNA follows: TGTGCCAGTAGTTATTACAGGGGCATGGTGGCCGGGGAGCTGTTTTTT. This codes for CASSYYRGMVAGELFF.

The J gene is TRBJ2-1, the V gene TRBV5-6; 11 nucleotides agree with TRBD1. Germline V CDR1 and CDR2: SGHDT, YYEEEE. Trimming cost V 4 bases and J 12 bases; bases outside gene matches: 18. The CDR3 runs 17 residues. In DNA, the CDR3 is TGTGCCAGCAGCGCCGATCCGTGGGACAGGGGGTTTAAGGGGCAGTTCTTC. It translates to CASSADPWDRGFKGQFF. Drawing the rest from reference TRBV5-6 and TRBJ2-1, the complete variable domain is DAGVTQSPTHLIKTRGQQVTLRCSPKSGHDTVSWYQQALGQGPQFIFQYYEEEERQRGNFPDRFSGHQFPNYSSELNVNALLLGDSALYLCASSADPWDRGFKGQFFGPGTRLTVL.

The J gene is TRBJ2-1, the V gene TRBV5-1, with D possibly matching TRBD2 (6 bases). Trimming pared 4 bases from V and 5 bases from J, leaving 10 bases between. The CDR3 is made up of 13 amino acids. The V gene's germline CDR1 is SGHRS and CDR2 YFSETQ. CDR3 in DNA: TGCGCCAGCAGCATAGCGGATAACAATGAGCAGTTCTTC. It codes for CASSIADNNEQFF.

The chain carries TRBV6-1 and TRBJ2-7; 8 bases line up with TRBD1. V was clipped by 6 bases and J by 7 bases; unmatched bases: 5. Per the germline V gene, CDR1 is MNHNS and CDR2 is SASEGT. The CDR3 extends over 12 amino acids. CDR3 coding DNA: TGTGCCAGCAGGGGTACAGGGGGTGAGCAGTACTTC. Its translation: CASRGTGGEQYF.

This clone was detected once. The chain combines TRBV7-2 with TRBJ2-1, with 8 bases fitting TRBD2. The V gene end was trimmed by 1 base and the J gene end by 7 bases; junction bases not matched to a gene: 9. Germline V gene sequence: CDR1 SGHTA, CDR2 FQGNSA. CDR3 size: 16 residues. The DNA for the CDR3 is TGTGCCAGCAGCTTAGGGAGGGGACTAGGGTGGAATGAGCAGTTCTTC. Translating it yields CASSLGRGLGWNEQFF.

This sequence joins TRBV27 and TRBJ2-3, with D perhaps matching TRBD2 (5 bases). Trimming took off 0 bases at V and 2 bases at J, with 9 bases between the two ends. The V gene's germline CDR1 is MNHEY and CDR2 SMNVEV (reference sequence). The CDR3 covers 15 residues. CDR3 residues: CASSLSSGYTDTQYF. CDR3 sequence (DNA): TGTGCCAGCAGTTTATCTTCGGGGTACACAGATACGCAGTATTTT.

The chain joins TRBV11-3 to TRBJ2-3, with TRBD2 matching 13 bases. V lost 1 base, J lost 7 bases, and 2 bases stayed unmatched. The CDR3 loop spans 15 amino acids. Germline V gene lookup returns CDR1 SGHNT and CDR2 YENEEA. The CDR3 is CASSLGLAGGNTQYF. CDR3 bases: TGTGCCAGCAGCTTAGGACTAGCGGGGGGAAATACGCAGTATTTT. Complete variable domain (other parts from reference TRBV11-3 and TRBJ2-3): EAGVVQSPRYKIIEKKQPVAFWCNPISGHNTLYWYLQNLGQGPELLIRYENEEAVDDSQLPKDRFSAERLKGVDSTLKIQPAELGDSAVYLCASSLGLAGGNTQYFGPGTRLTVL.

The rearrangement joins TRBV6-1 to TRBJ1-2, with D possibly matching TRBD1 (6 bases). V lost 5 bases and J lost 8, with 15 bases in between. CDR1 MNHNS and CDR2 SASEGT come from the germline V gene. The CDR3 loop spans 13 amino acids. Here the CDR3 DNA reads TGTGCCAGCAGTCGGCAGGGGCTAGAAGGCTACACCTTC. Its translation is CASSRQGLEGYTF.

The V call is TRBV19, the J call TRBJ1-5; D is unclear. Trimming cost V 7 bases and J 2 bases, with 12 bases left between them. From germline, CDR1 is LNHDA and CDR2 SQIVND (reference sequence). This CDR3 has 14 residues. This chain's CDR3 is CASIHNEGNQPQHF. Written as DNA, the CDR3 is TGTGCCAGTATCCACAACGAAGGCAATCAGCCCCAGCATTTT.

This clone was seen a few times. This sequence joins TRBV5-1 and TRBJ1-2; possible D gene TRBD1, 6 bases. In germline, CDR1 is SGHRS, CDR2 YFSETQ. CDR3 size: 14 residues. V shed 6 bases and J shed 7 bases, with 19 bases lying between them. CDR3 coding DNA: TGCGCCAGCAACCAACAGGGTCCGTCCGCTGGCTACACCTTC. Protein: CASNQQGPSAGYTF.

The CDR3 is CASSLSGGSYNSPLHF. CDR3 coding DNA: TGTGCCAGCAGCTTATCCGGGGGTTCCTATAATTCACCCCTCCACTTT. This chain joins TRBV13 and TRBJ1-6, with D possibly being TRBD1 (5 bases). CDR1 is PRHDT and CDR2 is FYEKMQ in the germline V gene (reference sequence). The CDR3 loop spans 16 amino acids. Trimming removed 2 bases from V and 1 base from J, with 9 bases in between. Complete variable domain (other parts from reference TRBV13 and TRBJ1-6): AAGVIQSPRHLIKEKRETATLKCYPIPRHDTVYWYQQGPGQDPQFLISFYEKMQSDKGSIPDRFSAQQFSDYHSELNMSSLELGDSALYFCASSLSGGSYNSPLHFGNGTRLTVT.

The rearrangement uses TRBV27 and TRBJ2-7; a possible D gene is TRBD1 (7 bases). Germline V CDR1 and CDR2: MNHEY, SMNVEV (reference sequence). The CDR3 has 14 amino acids. Trimming stripped 8 bases from V and 2 bases from J, with 16 bases between. As DNA, the CDR3 is TGTGCCAGCCGAGGAGGGGGCTCCCCCTACGAGCAGTACTTC. Translated, it gives CASRGGGSPYEQYF.